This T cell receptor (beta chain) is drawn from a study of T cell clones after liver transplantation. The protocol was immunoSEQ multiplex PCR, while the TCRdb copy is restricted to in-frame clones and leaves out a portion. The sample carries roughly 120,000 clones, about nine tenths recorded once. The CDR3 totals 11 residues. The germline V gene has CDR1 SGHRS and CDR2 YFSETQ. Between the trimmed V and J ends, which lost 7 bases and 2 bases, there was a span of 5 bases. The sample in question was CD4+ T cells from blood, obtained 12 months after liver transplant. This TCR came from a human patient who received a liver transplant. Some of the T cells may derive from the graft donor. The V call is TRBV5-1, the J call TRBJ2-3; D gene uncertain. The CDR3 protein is CASSDTDTQYF. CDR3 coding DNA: TGCGCCAGCTCCGACACAGATACGCAGTATTTT.